Below, 30 T cell receptor beta chains from the same sample are listed, as sequenced in a study of T cells after yellow fever vaccination. Via MiXCR, TCRdb re-called the 5' RACE reads, giving one row per CDR3 protein. This repertoire shows some 600,000 distinct CDR3 sequences, roughly 17% found once; its top ten account for about 18%. The sample here was PBMCs, taken 5 days after the first yellow fever vaccination. Receptors originate from a man aged 18 to 29 who received the YFV17D yellow fever vaccine.

This clonotype was seen a handful of times. This chain links TRBV10-3 with TRBJ2-3; 8 nucleotides agree with TRBD1. The J segment lost 9 bases and the V segment lost 6 bases, leaving 11 bases of the junction unmatched. CDR1 ENHRY and CDR2 SYGVKD come from the germline V gene. The CDR3 is 14 amino acids. The CDR3 sequence is CAIRSGTGADTQYF. In DNA, the CDR3 is TGTGCCATCAGATCCGGGACAGGTGCTGACACGCAGTATTTT.

This clonotype was recorded many times. V is TRBV12-3 or TRBV12-4 and J is TRBJ1-5, with D perhaps TRBD1 (5 bases). V lost 6 bases and J 3 bases, leaving 15 bases between the germline ends. This CDR3 spans 15 amino acids. The CDR3 coding sequence is TGTGCCAGCAGCCTCGGGGGGGGAACCAATCAGCCCCAGCATTTT. Residues: CASSLGGGTNQPQHF.

V usage is TRBV7-3 and J usage is TRBJ2-3; D is undetermined. Germline CDR1 reads SGHTA; CDR2 reads FQGTGA. There are 13 residues in the CDR3. Between the trimmed V and J ends, which lost 3 bases and 2 bases, there was a span of 6 bases. CDR3 nucleotide sequence: TGTGCCAGCAGCTTGCTTTCCACAGATACGCAGTATTTT. This sequence encodes CASSLLSTDTQYF. Full variable domain (missing parts from reference TRBV7-3 and TRBJ2-3): GAGVSQTPSNKVTEKGKYVELRCDPISGHTALYWYRQSLGQGPEFLIYFQGTGAADDSGLPNDRFFAVRPEGSVSTLKIQRTERGDSAVYLCASSLLSTDTQYFGPGTRLTVL.

The chain employs TRBV5-4 and TRBJ2-3; D perhaps matches TRBD2 (5 bases). The CDR3 runs to 11 residues. Germline CDR1 reads SGHNT; CDR2 reads YYREEE (reference sequence). With 6 bases removed from V and 6 bases from J, the gap between germline ends came to 8 bases. CDR3 sequence (DNA): TGTGCCAGCAAAGCGGCCGATACGCAGTATTTT. Translating gives CASKAADTQYF.

The chain recombines TRBV6-2 or TRBV6-3 with TRBJ1-5; the match to TRBD1 covers 7 bases. CDR3 length: 15 amino acids. Germline assignment: CDR1 MNHEY and CDR2 SVGEGT. J was trimmed by 5 bases and V by 6 bases; bases with no gene match: 10. CDR3 residues: CASSFDRAGYQPQHF. Here the CDR3 DNA reads TGTGCCAGCAGCTTTGACAGGGCAGGGTATCAGCCCCAGCATTTT.

This clonotype was seen more than once but under ten times. The chain joins TRBV5-1 to TRBJ2-7; TRBD1 matches at 7 bases. V dropped 4 bases and J dropped 1; count of bases not matched to a gene: 8. Germline V gives CDR1 SGHRS, CDR2 YFSETQ. The CDR3 loop spans 15 amino acids. CDR3 loop: CASSRGTAQSYEQYF. CDR3 coding DNA: TGCGCCAGCAGCCGAGGGACAGCTCAGTCCTACGAGCAGTACTTC. The whole variable domain, filled in from reference TRBV5-1 and TRBJ2-7, reads KAGVTQTPRYLIKTRGQQVTLSCSPISGHRSVSWYQQTPGQGLQFLFEYFSETQRNKGNFPGRFSGRQFSNSRSEMNVSTLELGDSALYLCASSRGTAQSYEQYFGPGTRLTVT.

In its sample, this clonotype was seen a few times. V is TRBV6-4 and J is TRBJ2-3; D is unresolved. The CDR3 loop spans 13 amino acids. V lost 4 bases to trimming and J lost 3 bases, with 8 bases between them. Germline V gene data show CDR1 as MRHNA and CDR2 as SNTAGT. As DNA, the CDR3 is TGTGCCAGCAGTGCCGACATTACAGATACGCAGTATTTT. Translated, it gives CASSADITDTQYF.

This chain joins TRBV7-2 and TRBJ1-1; D is unclear. CDR1 and CDR2 from the germline V gene are SGHTA and FQGNSA. V lost 2 bases and J lost 4, with 11 bases in between. The CDR3 sequence is 14 residues long. The DNA for the CDR3 is TGTGCCAGCAGCTTACAGGACGCTGCCACTGAAGCTTTCTTT. Encoded protein: CASSLQDAATEAFF.

This clonotype was seen only a few times. The chain is built from TRBV20-1 and TRBJ2-5, with D possibly called TRBD1 or TRBD2 (5 bases each). V gave up 1 base and J gave up 5 bases, with 11 bases separating them. Germline loops: CDR1 DFQATT, CDR2 SNEGSKA (reference sequence). This CDR3 is 13 amino acids long. CDR3 sequence reads: CSARGLGTETQYF. CDR3 bases: TGCAGTGCTAGAGGTTTGGGGACGGAGACCCAGTACTTC.

The chain couples TRBV15 to TRBJ1-4; D not certain. This CDR3 spans 13 amino acids. The ends were cut back, 8 bases at V and 7 bases at J, with 14 bases in the middle. The germline gives CDR1 LNHNV, CDR2 YYDKDF (reference sequence). The CDR3 region has the DNA TGTGCCACCGCGGGCAGATCGGCTGAAAAACTGTTTTTT. Translation: CATAGRSAEKLFF.

At least ten counts were recorded for this clonotype. J is TRBJ1-6 and V is TRBV7-9; TRBD1 matches 8 bases. J was trimmed by 8 bases and V by 5 bases; bases with no gene match: 5. Germline V gene lookup returns CDR1 SEHNR and CDR2 FQNEAQ (reference sequence). This CDR3 spans 14 amino acids. The CDR3 here is CASSRGQAHSPLHF. CDR3 nucleotide sequence: TGTGCCAGCAGCCGGGGACAGGCCCATTCACCCCTCCACTTT.

This clonotype came up many times. V gene TRBV6-2 or TRBV6-3 combines with J gene TRBJ1-1, with D hard to call. Germline values: CDR1 MNHEY, CDR2 SVGEGT. Trimming stripped 6 bases from V and 5 bases from J, with 10 bases between. This CDR3 is 12 amino acids long. CDR3 DNA sequence: TGTGCCAGCAGCTCCGGGTATACTGAAGCTTTCTTT. This gives the protein CASSSGYTEAFF.

This clonotype was counted a few times. The genes are TRBV6-5 and TRBJ2-3; 14 positions match TRBD2. Germline V gene data show CDR1 as MNHEY and CDR2 as SVGAGI. V lost 3 bases, J lost 5 bases, and 10 bases stayed unmatched. The CDR3 contains 18 residues. CDR3 nucleotides: TGTGCCAGCAGTTATTTTTTATCCGGGACTAGCGGGGGAGATACGCAGTATTTT. The encoded protein is CASSYFLSGTSGGDTQYF.

The chain recombines TRBV18 with TRBJ1-2; D uncertain. Trimming cost V 0 bases and J 14 bases, with 13 bases left between them. The CDR3 extends over 12 amino acids. Germline CDR1 reads KGHSH; CDR2 reads LQKENI. The CDR3 loop reads CASSPPVGDATF. The DNA for the CDR3 is TGTGCCAGCTCACCACCTGTTGGGGATGCGACCTTC. Variable domain in full (rest from reference TRBV18 and TRBJ1-2): NAGVMQNPRHLVRRRGQEARLRCSPMKGHSHVYWYRQLPEEGLKFMVYLQKENIIDESGMPKERFSAEFPKEGPSILRIQQVVRGDSAAYFCASSPPVGDATFGSGTRLTVV.

The sample holds a few counts of this clonotype. This rearrangement joins TRBV3-1 to TRBJ2-6, with a tentative D call TRBD1 (5 bases). Between the trimmed V and J ends, which lost 2 bases and 0 bases, there was a span of 8 bases. The CDR3 totals 16 residues. Germline V lookup: CDR1 LGHDT, CDR2 YNNKEL (reference sequence). The CDR3, as DNA: TGTGCCAGCAGCCAAAGGGGTCCCTCTGGGGCCAACGTCCTGACTTTC. It yields the protein CASSQRGPSGANVLTF.

This clonotype has just a few counts. The chain recombines TRBV20-1 with TRBJ2-2, with 8 positions matching TRBD2. The CDR3 is 15 residues long. Germline V gene sequence: CDR1 DFQATT, CDR2 SNEGSKA (reference sequence). The CDR3 DNA is TGCACCTTTCCGGGGGGGACGGTGGGCACCGGGGAGCTGTTTTTT. Its protein is CTFPGGTVGTGELFF.

V usage is TRBV20-1 and J usage is TRBJ2-5; possibly TRBD1 for D (6 bases). The CDR3 has 14 amino acids. V was shortened by 0 bases and J by 3 bases, with 11 bases between the two germline ends. Germline-derived CDR1 and CDR2 are DFQATT and SNEGSKA (reference sequence). CDR3 sequence: CSARDRRGEETQYF. CDR3 bases: TGCAGTGCTAGAGATCGCAGGGGCGAAGAGACCCAGTACTTC.

The gene calls are TRBV6-2 or TRBV6-3 and TRBJ2-1; 14 bases agree with TRBD2. V was clipped by 4 bases and J by 8 bases; unmatched bases: 7. Germline-derived CDR1 and CDR2 are MNHEY and SVGEGT. The CDR3 totals 16 residues. CDR3 protein: CASSFGLAGGLDEQFF. Written as DNA, the CDR3 is TGTGCCAGCAGTTTTGGACTAGCGGGGGGTCTGGATGAGCAGTTCTTC.

The chain joins TRBV11-2 to TRBJ2-7, with 11 bases identical to TRBD1. The CDR3 spans 15 residues. J was trimmed by 3 bases and V by 5 bases; bases with no gene match: 6. Germline V gene data show CDR1 as SGHAT and CDR2 as FQNNGV. CDR3 sequence reads: CASSNGTGGFYEQYV. The CDR3 DNA reads TGTGCCAGCAGCAACGGGACAGGGGGGTTCTACGAGCAGTACGTC.

This clonotype came up a few times. V gene TRBV7-9 combines with J gene TRBJ2-4; 9 bases are a match to TRBD2. This CDR3 is built from 16 residues. J was trimmed by 2 bases and V by 5 bases; bases with no gene match: 7. From germline, CDR1 is SEHNR and CDR2 FQNEAQ (reference sequence). The CDR3: CASSPSGGLTKNIQYF. CDR3 bases: TGTGCCAGCAGCCCCAGCGGGGGGTTAACCAAAAACATTCAGTACTTC.

In this sample, this clonotype turned up many times. The rearrangement uses TRBV4-3 and TRBJ1-6; TRBD1 might be the D (6 bases). This CDR3 is built from 14 residues. Germline V gene lookup returns CDR1 LGHNA and CDR2 YSLEER. The ends were cut back, 7 bases at V and 10 bases at J, with 17 bases in the middle. Here the CDR3 DNA reads TGCGCCAGCAAGGGAGACAGGTTTGAATCACCCCTCCACTTT. Amino acids: CASKGDRFESPLHF.

The CDR3 DNA is TGTGCCAGCTCACCGGGGACGGGACAGCTATACGAGCAGTACGTC. It specifies CASSPGTGQLYEQYV. The chain links TRBV18 to TRBJ2-7; 7 bases agree with TRBD1. The J segment lost 4 bases and the V segment lost 3 bases, leaving 9 bases of the junction unmatched. The germline V gene encodes CDR1 KGHSH and CDR2 LQKENI. The CDR3 is made up of 15 amino acids.

In its sample, this clonotype was seen a few times. The chain combines TRBV7-2 with TRBJ2-7, with TRBD1 matching over 8 bases. Germline V lookup: CDR1 SGHTA, CDR2 FQGNSA. The ends lost 6 bases at V and 0 bases at J; junction bases unmatched: 7. This CDR3 comprises 15 residues. The CDR3 region has the DNA TGTGCCAGCAGTTTGTACAGGGGGAGCTCCTACGAGCAGTACGTC. This translates into CASSLYRGSSYEQYV.

The genes are TRBV27 and TRBJ2-1, with D perhaps being TRBD1 or TRBD2 (5 bases each). Germline CDR1 is MNHEY and CDR2 is SMNVEV (reference sequence). The CDR3 loop spans 15 amino acids. The ends were cut back, 3 bases at V and 1 base at J, with 10 bases in the middle. CDR3 in DNA: TGTGCCAGCAGTTTTGGCAGGGAGTCCTACAATGAGCAGTTCTTC. Translation gives CASSFGRESYNEQFF.

This clonotype came up a few times. The V call is TRBV7-2, the J call TRBJ1-5; maybe TRBD1 (5 bases). This CDR3 region has 16 residues. Germline V gene data show CDR1 as SGHTA and CDR2 as FQGNSA. V was trimmed by 4 bases and J by 5 bases, leaving 18 bases between them. The chain's CDR3 is CASSSEAGAWDQPQHF. CDR3 coding DNA: TGTGCCAGCAGCTCAGAAGCCGGGGCCTGGGATCAGCCCCAGCATTTT.

This clonotype turned up a few times. The V call is TRBV9, the J call TRBJ2-7; tentative D call: TRBD1 (7 bases). Germline V gene sequence: CDR1 SGDLS, CDR2 YYNGEE. CDR3 length: 15 amino acids. The ends were cut back, 0 bases at V and 6 bases at J, with 16 bases in the middle. The CDR3 protein is CASSVGDREDREQYV. The DNA for the CDR3 is TGTGCCAGCAGCGTAGGAGACAGGGAGGATCGCGAGCAGTACGTC.

The chain couples TRBV4-3 to TRBJ2-3; D gene unclear. The germline V and J ends were trimmed by 3 bases and 0 bases, with 4 bases remaining between them. This CDR3 is 13 amino acids long. The germline V gene encodes CDR1 LGHNA and CDR2 YSLEER. This chain's CDR3 is CASSQASTDTQYF. The CDR3 region has the DNA TGCGCCAGCAGCCAGGCCAGCACAGATACGCAGTATTTT.

This clonotype was counted a few times. This chain joins TRBV12-3 or TRBV12-4 and TRBJ2-1; D gene unclear. The CDR3 loop spans 15 amino acids. V shed 1 base and J shed 8 bases, with 15 bases lying between them. CDR3 region: CASSLETMTGHEQFF. The CDR3 bases are TGTGCCAGCAGTTTAGAGACCATGACGGGCCATGAGCAGTTCTTC.

The chain employs TRBV12-3 or TRBV12-4 and TRBJ2-1, with 7 bases aligning to TRBD2. Trimming removed 6 bases from V and 2 bases from J; junction bases left unmatched: 7. This CDR3 contains 15 residues. CDR3 DNA: TGTGCCAGCAGCAGCTTCGGGGGGACCTACAATGAGCAGTTCTTC. This translates into CASSSFGGTYNEQFF.

This clonotype has at least ten counts. CDR3 sequence (DNA): TGTGCCAGCAGTAGCGCGAGGGGGTTAAGGACTGAAGCTTTCTTT. Protein: CASSSARGLRTEAFF. The genes are TRBV12-3 or TRBV12-4 and TRBJ1-1; D perhaps matches TRBD1 (6 bases). The CDR3 extends over 15 amino acids. V shed 5 bases and J shed 5 bases, with 18 bases lying between them.